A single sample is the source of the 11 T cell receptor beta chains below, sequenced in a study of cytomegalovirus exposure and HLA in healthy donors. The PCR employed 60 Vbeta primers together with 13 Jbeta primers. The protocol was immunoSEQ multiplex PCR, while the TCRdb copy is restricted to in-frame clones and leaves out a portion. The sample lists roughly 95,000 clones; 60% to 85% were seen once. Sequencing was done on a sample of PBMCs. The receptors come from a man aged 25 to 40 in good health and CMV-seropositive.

CDR3 loop: CASSPDRGQTGAEAFF. CDR3 in DNA: TGTGCCAGCAGTCCAGACAGGGGACAAACGGGCGCTGAAGCTTTCTTT. The V gene is TRBV11-3, the J gene TRBJ1-1, with 8 positions matching TRBD1. The CDR3 has 16 amino acids. Germline CDR1 and CDR2: SGHNT and YENEEA. The ends lost 6 bases at V and 6 bases at J; junction bases unmatched: 15.

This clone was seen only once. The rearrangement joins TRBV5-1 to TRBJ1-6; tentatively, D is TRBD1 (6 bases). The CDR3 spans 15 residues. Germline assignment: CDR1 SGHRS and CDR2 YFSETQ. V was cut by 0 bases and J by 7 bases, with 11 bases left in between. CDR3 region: CASSLARQENSPLHF. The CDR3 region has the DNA TGCGCCAGCAGCTTGGCGAGACAGGAAAATTCACCCCTCCACTTT.

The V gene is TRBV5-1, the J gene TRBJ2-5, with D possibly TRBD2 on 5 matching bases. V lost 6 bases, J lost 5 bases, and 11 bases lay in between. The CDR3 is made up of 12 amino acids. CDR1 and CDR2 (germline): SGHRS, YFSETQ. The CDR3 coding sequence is TGCGCCAGCATATCCGGGGAGGAGACCCAGTACTTC. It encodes CASISGEETQYF.

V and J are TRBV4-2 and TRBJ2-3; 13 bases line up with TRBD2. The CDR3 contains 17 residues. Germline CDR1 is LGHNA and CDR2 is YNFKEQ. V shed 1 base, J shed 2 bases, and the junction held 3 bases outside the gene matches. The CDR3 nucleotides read TGTGCCAGCAGCCAAGCACTAGCGGGAGGGCACACAGATACGCAGTATTTT. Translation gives CASSQALAGGHTDTQYF.

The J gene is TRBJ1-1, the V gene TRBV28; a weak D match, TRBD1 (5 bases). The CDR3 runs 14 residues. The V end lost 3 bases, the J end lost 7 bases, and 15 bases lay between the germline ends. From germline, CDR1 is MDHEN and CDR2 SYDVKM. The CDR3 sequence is CASSFGAGDFEAFF. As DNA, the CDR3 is TGTGCCAGCAGTTTTGGTGCGGGGGATTTTGAAGCTTTCTTT.

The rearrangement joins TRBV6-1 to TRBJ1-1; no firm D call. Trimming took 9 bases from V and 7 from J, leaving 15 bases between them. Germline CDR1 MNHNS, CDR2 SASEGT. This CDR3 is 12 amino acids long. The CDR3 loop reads CASDPGGFEAFF. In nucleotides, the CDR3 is TGTGCCAGTGATCCGGGTGGCTTTGAAGCTTTCTTT.

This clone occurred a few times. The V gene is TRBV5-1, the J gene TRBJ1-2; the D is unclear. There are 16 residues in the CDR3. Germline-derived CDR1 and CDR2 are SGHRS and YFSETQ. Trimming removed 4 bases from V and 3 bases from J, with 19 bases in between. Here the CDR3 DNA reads TGCGCCAGCAGCGTCGACGGCAATCCACGGGACTATGGCTACACCTTC. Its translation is CASSVDGNPRDYGYTF. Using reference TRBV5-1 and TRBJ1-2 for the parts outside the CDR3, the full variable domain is KAGVTQTPRYLIKTRGQQVTLSCSPISGHRSVSWYQQTPGQGLQFLFEYFSETQRNKGNFPGRFSGRQFSNSRSEMNVSTLELGDSALYLCASSVDGNPRDYGYTFGSGTRLTVV.

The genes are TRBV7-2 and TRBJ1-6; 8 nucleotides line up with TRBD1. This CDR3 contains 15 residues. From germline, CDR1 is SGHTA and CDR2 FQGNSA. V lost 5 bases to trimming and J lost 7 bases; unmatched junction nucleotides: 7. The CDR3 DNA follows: TGTGCCAGCAGCCCAGCGGGACAGGCAAATTCACCCCTCCACTTT. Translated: CASSPAGQANSPLHF.

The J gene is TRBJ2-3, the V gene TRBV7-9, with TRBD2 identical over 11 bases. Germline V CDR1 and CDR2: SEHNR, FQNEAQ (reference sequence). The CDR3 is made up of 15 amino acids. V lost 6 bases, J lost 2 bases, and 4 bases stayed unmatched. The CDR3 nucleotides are TGTGCCAGCAGGACGACTAGCGGGGTCACAGATACGCAGTATTTT. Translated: CASRTTSGVTDTQYF.

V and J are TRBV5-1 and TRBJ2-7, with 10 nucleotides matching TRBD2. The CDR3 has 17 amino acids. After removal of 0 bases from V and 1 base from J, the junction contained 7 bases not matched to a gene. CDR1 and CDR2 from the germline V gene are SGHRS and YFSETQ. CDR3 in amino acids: CASSLVPGTSVSYEQYF. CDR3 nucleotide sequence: TGCGCCAGCAGCTTGGTCCCCGGGACTAGCGTTTCCTACGAGCAGTACTTC.

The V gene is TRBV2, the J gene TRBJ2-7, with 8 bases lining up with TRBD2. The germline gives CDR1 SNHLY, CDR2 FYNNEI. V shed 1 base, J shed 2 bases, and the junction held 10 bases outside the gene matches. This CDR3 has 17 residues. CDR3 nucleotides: TGTGCCAGCAGTGAAGTCCCCTCACTAGCGGAACCCTACGAGCAGTACTTC. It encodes CASSEVPSLAEPYEQYF.